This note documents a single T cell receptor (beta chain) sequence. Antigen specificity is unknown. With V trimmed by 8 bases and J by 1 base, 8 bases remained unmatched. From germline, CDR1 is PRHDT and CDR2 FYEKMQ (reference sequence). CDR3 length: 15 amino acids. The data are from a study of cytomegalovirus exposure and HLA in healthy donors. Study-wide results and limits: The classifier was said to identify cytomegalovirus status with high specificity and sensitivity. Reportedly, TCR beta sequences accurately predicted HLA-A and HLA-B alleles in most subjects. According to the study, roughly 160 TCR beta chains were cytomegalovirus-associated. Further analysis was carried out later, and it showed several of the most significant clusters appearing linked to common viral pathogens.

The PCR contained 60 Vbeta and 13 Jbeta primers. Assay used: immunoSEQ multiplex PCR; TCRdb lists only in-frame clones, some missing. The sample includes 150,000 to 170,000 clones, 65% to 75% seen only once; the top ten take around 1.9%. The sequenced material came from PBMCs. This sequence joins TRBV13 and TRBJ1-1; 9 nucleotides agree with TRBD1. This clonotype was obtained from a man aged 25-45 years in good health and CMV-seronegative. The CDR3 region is CASGDRDRANTEAFF. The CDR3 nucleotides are TGTGCCAGCGGGGACCGGGACAGGGCGAACACTGAAGCTTTCTTT.